The clone carrying this T cell receptor beta chain has ten or more counts. This sample was taken from a study of T-cell reconstitution after alpha-beta-depleted transplantation in children. V was shortened by 0 bases and J by 6 bases, with 9 bases between the two germline ends. Germline CDR1 and CDR2: DFQATT and SNEGSKA (reference sequence). The CDR3 has 13 residues. Library preparation (for TCRbeta) was performed with unique molecular identifiers. TCRdb re-analysed the PCR reads in MiXCR, keeping a single row per CDR3 protein. Among about 400,000 distinct CDR3 sequences listed, roughly 22% were seen once.

The TCR sequence derives from a human donor who donated a stem cell graft to a child with acute myeloid leukemia. This sample comprised PBMCs from the stem cell graft donor, obtained from the stem cell graft. The rearrangement joins TRBV20-1 to TRBJ2-1, with D possibly matching TRBD1 (5 bases). CDR3 DNA sequence: TGCAGTGCTAGAGATAGTAGGGGCAATGAGCAGTTCTTC. Translation gives CSARDSRGNEQFF.